The next 6 T cell receptor beta chains were all read from a single sample in a study of blood T cells in healthy people across ages. PCR was performed a second time for about 6 to 11 cycles using a sample-barcoded 5' primer and a J-beta primer mix. TCRdb fed the 5' RACE reads into MiXCR, producing one record per CDR3 protein. The profile shows around 1.1 million distinct CDR3 sequences, more than 30% of them singletons. The sequencing input was blood. Receptor source: a man aged 18-30 years in good health.

Here the CDR3 reads CASSLSSKGPEAFF. CDR3 DNA sequence: TGTGCCAGCTCACTTTCCTCCAAGGGACCTGAAGCTTTCTTT. The chain links TRBV18 to TRBJ1-1; tentative D call: TRBD1 (5 bases). Germline V CDR1 and CDR2: KGHSH, LQKENI. The CDR3 totals 14 residues. Deletions cut 4 bases from V and 6 bases from J, with 15 bases between.

As for this clonotype: A read error may account for a junction end that differs from germline. For the CDR3, the DNA is TGCGCCAGCAGCTTGGGGCCCGACAATGAGCAGTACTTC. Protein: CASSLGPDNEQYF. The V and J genes are TRBV7-8 and TRBJ2-5; D is possibly TRBD1 (5 bases). Germline lookup yields CDR1 SGHVS and CDR2 FQNEAQ. This CDR3 contains 13 residues. Combining the CDR3 with reference TRBV7-8 and TRBJ2-5 gives the whole variable domain GAGVSQSPRYKVAKRGQDVALRCDPISGHVSLFWYQQALGQGPEFLTYFQNEAQLDKSGLPSDRFFAERPEGSVSTLKIQRTQQEDSAVYLCASSLGPDNEQYFGPGTRLLVL.

V is TRBV6-2 or TRBV6-3 and J is TRBJ2-7; no clear D gene. CDR1 is MNHEY and CDR2 is SVGEGT in the germline V gene. There are 10 residues in the CDR3. V was clipped by 4 bases and J by 7 bases, with 5 bases between them. The CDR3 loop is CASSSTEQYF. In DNA form, the CDR3 reads TGTGCCAGCAGTTCGACAGAGCAGTACTTC.

This clonotype has a handful of counts. The chain combines TRBV5-5 with TRBJ1-2; no reliable D call. CDR1 SGHKS and CDR2 YYEKEE come from the germline V gene (reference sequence). V was trimmed by 4 bases and J by 0 bases, leaving 13 bases between them. The CDR3 contains 15 residues. CDR3: CASSRGGATNYGYTF. CDR3 in DNA: TGTGCCAGCAGCCGGGGTGGAGCTACTAACTATGGCTACACCTTC. Full variable domain (outside the CDR3, taken from reference TRBV5-5 and TRBJ1-2): DAGVTQSPTHLIKTRGQQVTLRCSPISGHKSVSWYQQVLGQGPQFIFQYYEKEERGRGNFPDRFSARQFPNYSSELNVNALLLGDSALYLCASSRGGATNYGYTFGSGTRLTVV.

The V gene is TRBV29-1, the J gene TRBJ1-2; 7 bases are shared with TRBD1. Germline assignment: CDR1 SQVTM and CDR2 ANQGSEA. The CDR3 loop spans 12 amino acids. The V and J ends lost 6 bases and 8 bases, in that order; junction bases with no gene match: 9. In DNA form, the CDR3 reads TGCAGCGTGGGCGAGGGGGCGAGCGGCTACACCTTC. Protein product: CSVGEGASGYTF.

The chain uses TRBV4-2 and TRBJ1-5; TRBD1 might be the D (5 bases). The V and J ends lost 0 bases and 9 bases respectively, with 15 bases between them. The CDR3 sequence is 15 residues long. The V gene's germline CDR1 is LGHNA and CDR2 YNFKEQ. The DNA of the CDR3 is TGTGCCAGCAGCCAAGAGGGGACCGACTCCCCGCCCCAGCATTTT. Encoded protein: CASSQEGTDSPPQHF.